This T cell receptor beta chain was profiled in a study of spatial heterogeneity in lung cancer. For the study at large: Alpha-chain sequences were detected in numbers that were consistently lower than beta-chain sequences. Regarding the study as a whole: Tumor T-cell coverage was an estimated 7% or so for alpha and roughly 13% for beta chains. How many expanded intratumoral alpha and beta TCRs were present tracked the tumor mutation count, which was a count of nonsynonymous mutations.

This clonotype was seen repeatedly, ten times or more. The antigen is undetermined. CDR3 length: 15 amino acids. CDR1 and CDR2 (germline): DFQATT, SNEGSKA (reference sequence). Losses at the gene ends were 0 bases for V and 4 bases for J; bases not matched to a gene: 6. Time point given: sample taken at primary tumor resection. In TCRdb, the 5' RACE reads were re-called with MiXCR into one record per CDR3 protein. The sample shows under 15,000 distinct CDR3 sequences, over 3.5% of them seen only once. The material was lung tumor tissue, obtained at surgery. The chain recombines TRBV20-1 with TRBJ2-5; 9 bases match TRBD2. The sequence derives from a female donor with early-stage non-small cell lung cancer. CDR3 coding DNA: TGCAGTGCTAGAGATTGGCAGCGGGGGGTAGAGACCCAGTACTTC. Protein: CSARDWQRGVETQYF.